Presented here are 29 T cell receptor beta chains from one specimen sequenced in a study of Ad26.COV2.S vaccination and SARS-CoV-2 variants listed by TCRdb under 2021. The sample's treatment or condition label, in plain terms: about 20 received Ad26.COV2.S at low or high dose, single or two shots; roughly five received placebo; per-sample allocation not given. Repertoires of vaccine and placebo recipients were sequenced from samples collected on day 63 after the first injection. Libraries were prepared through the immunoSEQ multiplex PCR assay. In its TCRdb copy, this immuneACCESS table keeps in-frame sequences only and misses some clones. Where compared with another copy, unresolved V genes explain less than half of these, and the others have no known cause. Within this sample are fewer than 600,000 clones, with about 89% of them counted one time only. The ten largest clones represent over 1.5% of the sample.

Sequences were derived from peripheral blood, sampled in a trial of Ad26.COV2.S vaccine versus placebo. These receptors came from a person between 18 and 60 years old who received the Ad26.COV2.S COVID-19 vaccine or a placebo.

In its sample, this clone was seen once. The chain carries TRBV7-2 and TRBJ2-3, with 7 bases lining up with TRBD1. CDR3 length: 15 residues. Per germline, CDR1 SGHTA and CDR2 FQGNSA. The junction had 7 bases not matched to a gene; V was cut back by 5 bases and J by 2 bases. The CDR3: CASSTDRVFTDTQYF. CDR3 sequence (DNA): TGTGCCAGCAGCACCGACAGGGTCTTCACAGATACGCAGTATTTT.

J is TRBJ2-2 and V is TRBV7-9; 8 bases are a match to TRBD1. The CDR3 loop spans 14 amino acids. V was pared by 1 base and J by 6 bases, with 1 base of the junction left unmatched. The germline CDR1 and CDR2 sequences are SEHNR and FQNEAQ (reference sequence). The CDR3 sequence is CASSLVRGPGELFF. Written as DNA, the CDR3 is TGTGCCAGCAGCTTAGTCAGGGGGCCCGGGGAGCTGTTTTTT.

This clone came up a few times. CDR3 nucleotide sequence: TGTGCCAGCAGTGACTCGCCGGGGAACACTGAAGCTTTCTTT. As protein: CASSDSPGNTEAFF. The chain carries TRBV6-4 and TRBJ1-1; D is unresolved. V lost 0 bases and J 1 base, leaving 6 bases between the germline ends. There are 14 residues in the CDR3. The germline gives CDR1 MRHNA, CDR2 SNTAGT.

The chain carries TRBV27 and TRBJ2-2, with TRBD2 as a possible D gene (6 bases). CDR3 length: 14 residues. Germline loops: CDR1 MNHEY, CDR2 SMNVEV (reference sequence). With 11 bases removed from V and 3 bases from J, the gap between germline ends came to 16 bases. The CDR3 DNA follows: TGTGCCGCCCGCGGGGTAGGGGACACCGGGGAGCTGTTTTTT. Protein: CAARGVGDTGELFF.

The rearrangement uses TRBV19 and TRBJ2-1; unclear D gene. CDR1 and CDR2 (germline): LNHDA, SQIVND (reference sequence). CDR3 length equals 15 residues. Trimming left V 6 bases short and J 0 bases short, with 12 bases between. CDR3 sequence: CASSPYGSSYNEQFF. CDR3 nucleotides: TGTGCCAGTAGCCCGTACGGAAGCTCCTACAATGAGCAGTTCTTC.

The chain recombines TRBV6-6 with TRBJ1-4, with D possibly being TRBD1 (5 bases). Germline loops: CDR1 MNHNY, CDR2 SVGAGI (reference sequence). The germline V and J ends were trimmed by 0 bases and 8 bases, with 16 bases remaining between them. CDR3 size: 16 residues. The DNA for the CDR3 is TGTGCCAGCAGTTACTCGAGGGCAGGGAGGCAAGAAAAACTGTTTTTT. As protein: CASSYSRAGRQEKLFF.

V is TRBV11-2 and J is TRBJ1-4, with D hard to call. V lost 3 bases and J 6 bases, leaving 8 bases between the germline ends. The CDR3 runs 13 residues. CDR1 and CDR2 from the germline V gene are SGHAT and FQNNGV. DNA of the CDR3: TGTGCCAGCAGCTTTACCACAGATGAAAAACTGTTTTTT. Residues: CASSFTTDEKLFF.

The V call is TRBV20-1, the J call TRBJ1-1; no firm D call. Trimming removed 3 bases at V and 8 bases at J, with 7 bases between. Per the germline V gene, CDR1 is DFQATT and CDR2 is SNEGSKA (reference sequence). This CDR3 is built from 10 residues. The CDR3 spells CSARSGEAFF. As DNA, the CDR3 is TGCAGTGCTAGGTCAGGAGAAGCTTTCTTT.

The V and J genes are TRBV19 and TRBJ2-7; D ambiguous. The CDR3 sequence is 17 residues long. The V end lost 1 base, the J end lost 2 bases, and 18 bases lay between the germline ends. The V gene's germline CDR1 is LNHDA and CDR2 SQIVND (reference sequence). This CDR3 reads CASSIAPNRILTYEQYF. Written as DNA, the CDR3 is TGTGCCAGTAGTATAGCCCCTAACAGAATTCTTACCTACGAGCAGTACTTC.

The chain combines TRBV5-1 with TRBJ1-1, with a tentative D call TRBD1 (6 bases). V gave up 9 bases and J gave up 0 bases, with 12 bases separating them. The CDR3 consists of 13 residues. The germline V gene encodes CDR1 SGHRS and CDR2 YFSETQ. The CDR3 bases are TGCGCCACCCGGACAGCAATGAACACTGAAGCTTTCTTT. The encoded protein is CATRTAMNTEAFF.

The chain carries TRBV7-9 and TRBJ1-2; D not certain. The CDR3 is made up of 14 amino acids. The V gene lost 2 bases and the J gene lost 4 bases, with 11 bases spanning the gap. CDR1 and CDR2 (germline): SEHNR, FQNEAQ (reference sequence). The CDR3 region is CASSLNGGSYGYTF. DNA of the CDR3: TGTGCCAGCAGCTTAAATGGTGGTAGCTATGGCTACACCTTC.

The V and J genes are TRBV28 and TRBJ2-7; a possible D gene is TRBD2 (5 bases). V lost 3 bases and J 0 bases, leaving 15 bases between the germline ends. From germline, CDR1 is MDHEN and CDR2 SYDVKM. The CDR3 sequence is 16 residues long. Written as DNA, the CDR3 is TGTGCCAGCAGTTTGAGTTCGCGGGCCCCCTCCTACGAGCAGTACTTC. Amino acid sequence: CASSLSSRAPSYEQYF.

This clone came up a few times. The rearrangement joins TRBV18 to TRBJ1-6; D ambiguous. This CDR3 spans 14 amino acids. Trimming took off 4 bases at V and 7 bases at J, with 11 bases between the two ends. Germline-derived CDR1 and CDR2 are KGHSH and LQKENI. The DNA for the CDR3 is TGTGCCAGCTCACTATCAACAGAGAATTCACCCCTCCACTTT. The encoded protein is CASSLSTENSPLHF.

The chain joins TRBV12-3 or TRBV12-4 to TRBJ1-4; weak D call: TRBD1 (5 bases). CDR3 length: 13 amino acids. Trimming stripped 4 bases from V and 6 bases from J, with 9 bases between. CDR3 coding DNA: TGTGCCAGCAGTTCAGGGCTTGATGAAAAACTGTTTTTT. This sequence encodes CASSSGLDEKLFF.

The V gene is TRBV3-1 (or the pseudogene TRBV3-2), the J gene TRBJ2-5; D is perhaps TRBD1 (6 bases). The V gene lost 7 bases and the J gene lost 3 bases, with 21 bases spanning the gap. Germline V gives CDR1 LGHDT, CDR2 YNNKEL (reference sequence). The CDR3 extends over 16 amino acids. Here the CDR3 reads CASTYFQGRSKETQYF. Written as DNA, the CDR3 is TGTGCCAGCACCTACTTCCAGGGGCGAAGCAAAGAGACCCAGTACTTC.

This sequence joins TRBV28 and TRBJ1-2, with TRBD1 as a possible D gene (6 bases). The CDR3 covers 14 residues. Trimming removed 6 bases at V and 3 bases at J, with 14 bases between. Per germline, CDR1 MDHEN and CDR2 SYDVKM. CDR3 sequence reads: CASSQEWTDYGYTF. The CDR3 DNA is TGTGCCAGCAGCCAAGAGTGGACAGACTATGGCTACACCTTC.

The CDR3 region is CASSHLGDSYNEQFF. CDR3 DNA: TGCGCCAGCAGCCACCTCGGGGACAGCTACAATGAGCAGTTCTTC. The gene calls are TRBV5-1 and TRBJ2-1, with 7 nucleotides matching TRBD1. J was trimmed by 3 bases and V by 4 bases; bases with no gene match: 7. Looked up from germline, CDR1 is SGHRS and CDR2 is YFSETQ. The CDR3 length is 15 residues.

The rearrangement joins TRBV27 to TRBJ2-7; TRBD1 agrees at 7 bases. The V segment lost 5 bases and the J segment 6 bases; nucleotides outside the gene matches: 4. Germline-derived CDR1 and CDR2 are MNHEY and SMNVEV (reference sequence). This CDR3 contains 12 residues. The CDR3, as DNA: TGTGCCAGCAGTCCGACAGGGTCCGAGCAGTACTTC. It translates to CASSPTGSEQYF.

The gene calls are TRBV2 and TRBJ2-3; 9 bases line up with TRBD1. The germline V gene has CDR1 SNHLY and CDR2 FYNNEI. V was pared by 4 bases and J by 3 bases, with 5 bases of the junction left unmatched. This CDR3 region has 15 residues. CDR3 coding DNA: TGTGCCAGCAGTGGGGGACAGGGTGGGACAGATACGCAGTATTTT. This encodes CASSGGQGGTDTQYF.

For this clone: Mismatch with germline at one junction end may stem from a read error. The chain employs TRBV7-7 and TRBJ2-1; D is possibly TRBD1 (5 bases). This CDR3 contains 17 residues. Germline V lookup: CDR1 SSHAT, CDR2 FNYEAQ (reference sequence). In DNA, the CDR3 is TGTGCTAGCAGCAAGGGAACATTTAGGGGCTCCTACAATGAGCAGTTCTTC. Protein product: CASSKGTFRGSYNEQFF.

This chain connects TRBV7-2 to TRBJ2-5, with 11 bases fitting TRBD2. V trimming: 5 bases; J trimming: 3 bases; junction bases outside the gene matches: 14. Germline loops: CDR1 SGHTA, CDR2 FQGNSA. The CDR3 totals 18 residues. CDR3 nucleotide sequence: TGTGCCAGCAGCCCCCGCGGTGCGCCTAGCGGGGGGAAAGAGACCCAGTACTTC. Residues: CASSPRGAPSGGKETQYF.

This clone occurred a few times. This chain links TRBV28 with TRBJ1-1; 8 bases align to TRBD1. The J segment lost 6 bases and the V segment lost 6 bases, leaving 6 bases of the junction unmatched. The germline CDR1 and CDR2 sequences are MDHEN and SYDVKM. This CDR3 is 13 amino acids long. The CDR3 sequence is CASRHTGGAEAFF. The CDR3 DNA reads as TGTGCCAGCAGACATACAGGGGGAGCTGAAGCTTTCTTT.

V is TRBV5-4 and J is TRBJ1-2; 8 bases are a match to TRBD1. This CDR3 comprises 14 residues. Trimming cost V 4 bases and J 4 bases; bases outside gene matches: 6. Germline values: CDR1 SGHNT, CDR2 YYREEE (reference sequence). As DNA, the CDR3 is TGTGCCAGCAGCATTGACAGGGGTGGCTATGGCTACACCTTC. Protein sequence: CASSIDRGGYGYTF.

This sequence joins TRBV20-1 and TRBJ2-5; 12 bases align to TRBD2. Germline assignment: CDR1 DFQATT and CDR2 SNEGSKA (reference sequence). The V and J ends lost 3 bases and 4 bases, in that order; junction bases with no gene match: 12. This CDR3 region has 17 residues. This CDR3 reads CSASRLAGVPYRETQYF. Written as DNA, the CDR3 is TGCAGTGCTAGTCGACTAGCGGGAGTCCCGTACCGAGAGACCCAGTACTTC.

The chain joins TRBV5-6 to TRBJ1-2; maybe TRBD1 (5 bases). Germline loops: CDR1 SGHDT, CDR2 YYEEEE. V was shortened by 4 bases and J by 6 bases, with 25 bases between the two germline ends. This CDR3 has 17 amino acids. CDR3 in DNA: TGTGCCAGCAGCCCGAGGGGTGTAGGTCAGCGACTTAATGGCTACACCTTC. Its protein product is CASSPRGVGQRLNGYTF.

The CDR3, as DNA: TGCGCCAGCAGCCAAGAAGCGACAGAGAACACTGAAGCTTTCTTT. Amino acid sequence: CASSQEATENTEAFF. The rearrangement joins TRBV4-3 to TRBJ1-1; TRBD1 might be the D (5 bases). CDR1 and CDR2 from the germline V gene are LGHNA and YSLEER. The CDR3 runs 15 residues. Trimming cost V 0 bases and J 1 base, with 9 bases left between them.

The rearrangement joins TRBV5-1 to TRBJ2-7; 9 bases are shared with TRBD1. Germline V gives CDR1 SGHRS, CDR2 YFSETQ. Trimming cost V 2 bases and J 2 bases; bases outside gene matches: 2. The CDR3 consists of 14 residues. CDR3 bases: TGCGCCAGCAGCTTACAGGGGGCGGCCTACGAGCAGTACTTC. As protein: CASSLQGAAYEQYF.

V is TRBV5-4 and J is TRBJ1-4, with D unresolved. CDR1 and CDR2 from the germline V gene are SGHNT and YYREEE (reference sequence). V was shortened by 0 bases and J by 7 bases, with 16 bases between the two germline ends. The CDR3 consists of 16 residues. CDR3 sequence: CASSLGVIVPTEKLFF. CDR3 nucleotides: TGTGCCAGCAGCTTGGGTGTGATAGTTCCGACTGAAAAACTGTTTTTT.

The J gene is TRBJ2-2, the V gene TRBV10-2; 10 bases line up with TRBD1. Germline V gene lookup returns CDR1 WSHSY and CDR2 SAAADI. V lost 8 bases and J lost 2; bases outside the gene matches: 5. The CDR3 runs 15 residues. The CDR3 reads CASFGDRGNTGELFF. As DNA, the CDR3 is TGCGCCAGCTTCGGGGACAGGGGAAACACCGGGGAGCTGTTTTTT.